Presented here are 7 T cell receptor beta chains from one specimen sequenced in a study of metastatic and nonmetastatic thyroid tumors. TCRdb ran MiXCR on the PCR reads. The table lists 60,000 or so clones, approximately 4.1% of them singletons. Ahead of thyroid surgery, no patient had received treatment of any kind. Sequencing was carried out using blood. The origin of the receptors is a female donor with papillary thyroid cancer or a benign thyroid nodule (not recorded which). Some clones in this sample may be carry-over from other donors' samples.

This clone was seen repeatedly, ten times or more. The rearrangement uses TRBV19 and TRBJ1-3, with a possible D match to TRBD1 (5 bases). The CDR3 runs to 15 residues. Trimming cost V 1 base and J 4 bases, with 11 bases left between them. CDR1 and CDR2 (germline): LNHDA, SQIVND (reference sequence). The DNA for the CDR3 is TGTGCCAGTAGTATAGTGGGGGGATACGGAAACACCATATATTTT. Encoded protein: CASSIVGGYGNTIYF.

The genes are TRBV6-1 and TRBJ1-1; TRBD1 is a possible D gene (5 bases). The V gene lost 1 base and the J gene lost 6 bases, with 15 bases spanning the gap. The CDR3 has 15 amino acids. Germline V gene lookup returns CDR1 MNHNS and CDR2 SASEGT. In DNA form, the CDR3 reads TGTGCCAGCAGTGAAGATCACCGCAGGGAGTCTGAAGCTTTCTTT. The encoded protein is CASSEDHRRESEAFF.

This clone appeared many times. This rearrangement joins TRBV30 to TRBJ1-5, with D unresolved. This CDR3 region has 14 residues. V lost 0 bases to trimming and J lost 1 base, with 7 bases between them. Germline V gene lookup returns CDR1 GTSNPN and CDR2 SVGIG (reference sequence). The CDR3 DNA is TGTGCCTGGAGTGTAGGTCGAAGCAATCAGCCCCAGCATTTT. Amino acids: CAWSVGRSNQPQHF.

This clone was counted many times. J is TRBJ1-3 and V is TRBV3-1; TRBD1 is a possible D gene (6 bases). CDR1 and CDR2 (germline): LGHDT, YNNKEL (reference sequence). V lost 4 bases and J 0 bases, leaving 13 bases between the germline ends. The CDR3 has 16 residues. CDR3 region: CASSRAGGGSGNTIYF. CDR3 nucleotides: TGTGCCAGCAGCCGAGCAGGAGGGGGCTCTGGAAACACCATATATTTT.

This clone was seen ten or more times. CDR3 in amino acids: CASSLGAPRRRNTGELFF. DNA for the CDR3: TGTGCCAGCAGCTTAGGGGCGCCTAGGCGGAGGAACACCGGGGAGCTGTTTTTT. The V and J genes are TRBV7-9 and TRBJ2-2, with D hard to call. This CDR3 is 18 amino acids long. Trimming removed 1 base from V and 1 base from J, with 16 bases in between. The germline V gene has CDR1 SEHNR and CDR2 FQNEAQ (reference sequence).

The sample holds many counts of this clone. The chain combines TRBV7-8 with TRBJ1-1, with 10 nucleotides matching TRBD1. The V and J ends lost 3 bases and 4 bases, in that order; junction bases with no gene match: 5. This CDR3 has 15 amino acids. Germline loops: CDR1 SGHVS, CDR2 FQNEAQ. The CDR3 protein is CASSFLGQGVTEAFF. CDR3 DNA sequence: TGTGCCAGCAGCTTCCTAGGACAGGGGGTCACTGAAGCTTTCTTT.

The sample holds many counts of this clone. The chain links TRBV28 to TRBJ1-2, with D possibly being TRBD1 (5 bases). Germline V gives CDR1 MDHEN, CDR2 SYDVKM. V lost 4 bases to trimming and J lost 5 bases, with 17 bases between them. This CDR3 is 15 amino acids long. CDR3 sequence reads: CASSSQGVGIYGYTF. The CDR3, as DNA: TGTGCCAGCAGTTCCCAGGGAGTCGGGATATATGGCTACACCTTC.